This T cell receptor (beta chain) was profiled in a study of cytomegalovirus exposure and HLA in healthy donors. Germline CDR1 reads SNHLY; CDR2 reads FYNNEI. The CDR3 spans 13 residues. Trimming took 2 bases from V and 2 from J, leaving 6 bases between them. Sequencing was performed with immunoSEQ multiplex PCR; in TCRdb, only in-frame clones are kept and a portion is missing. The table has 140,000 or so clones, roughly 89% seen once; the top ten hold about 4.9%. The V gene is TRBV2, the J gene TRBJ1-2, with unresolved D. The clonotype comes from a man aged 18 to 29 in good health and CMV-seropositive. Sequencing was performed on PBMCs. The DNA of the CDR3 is TGTGCCAGCAGTGAACACACCAACTATGGCTACACCTTC. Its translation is CASSEHTNYGYTF.